This T cell receptor beta chain was captured by sequencing in a study of T cells in Graves' hyperthyroidism and ophthalmopathy (dated by TCRdb to the late 2010s). Context from the whole study: Peripheral blood samples were taken at initial diagnosis, before any treatment was given. After blood sampling, hyperthyroidism patients were treated with methimazole at a starting dose of 30 mg daily, and ophthalmopathy patients were treated with high-dose intravenous methylprednisolone. Prospective prediction of ophthalmopathy was tested in an independent validation cohort of 18 to 20 hyperthyroidism patients and 17 patients who later progressed to ophthalmopathy. The 100 discovery patients were randomly split 7:3 into training and test sets. The paper reports TCR Vbeta CDR3 sequencing of roughly 140 peripheral blood samples: around 45 ophthalmopathy, fewer than 85 hyperthyroidism and around 17 progressor patients. A discovery cohort of about a hundred patients, 43 with Graves' ophthalmopathy and 55 to 60 with stable Graves' hyperthyroidism, was used to find distinguishing TCR V-J signatures. Thyroid tissue and blood T-cell repertoires from about 6 Graves' hyperthyroidism patients were also compared in the study. Here is what the overall study found, with its caveats: Most expanded thyroid clonotypes (frequency above 0.001) were also detected in blood, suggesting blood repertoires may reflect thyroid immune responses. A 13 V-J signature model separated ophthalmopathy from stable hyperthyroidism, with just over 85% sensitivity and 81.08% specificity in cross-validation and 80%/75% in testing. No statistical method was used to fix the sample size in advance, and group allocation was not hidden from the investigators. In validation, progression to ophthalmopathy was predicted by the model with almost 71% sensitivity and under 85% specificity, a median of 6.5 months before onset.

A note on this clonotype: Its cognate antigen has yet to be identified. Per-base qualities were not stored, and no clone one base away is much larger.

The TCR beta CDR3 regions were amplified from the RNA transcripts. For the first round of RT-PCR on the TCR CDR3, the HTBI primer set was used together with the Qiagen OneStep RT-PCR kit. A second multiplex PCR round built the libraries, followed by size selection and purification. Paired-end sequencing of the libraries was performed with 100 bp reads on an Illumina HiSeq2000. In the authors' own workflow: SOAPnuke was used to process the raw data, throwing out any read that contained adapters or uncalled bases, had a mean Phred below 15, or lacked an exact constant-primer or identifier match. COPE v1.2.5 was used to merge the high-quality paired reads, and each unique nucleotide sequence was defined as a clonotype. MiTCR v1.1 was used to align the clonotypes against IMGT TRBV, TRBD and TRBJ reference segments. The analysis included only V-J combinations with a frequency above 0.0001, which together covered approximately 99% of the repertoires. A TCS score was defined as the ratio of F50 (clonal expansion) to E x V (chaos), with BLOSUM62-based TCRdist applied between CDR3 peptides within each V-J. Welch's t-statistics and random forest reduced just over 500 V-J features to 10 to 15, which were used in a naive Bayes classifier (R e1071). TCRdb took the public reads, trimmed them with fastp at Q25, ran MiXCR for clone calling and kept in-frame beta chains. Identical CDR3 protein sequences are pooled into one entry, listed with their most common genes and DNA. The V and J calls and clone size come from TCRdb's table, not from the authors' own analysis. In this sample the table shows about 530,000 distinct CDR3 sequences, over 15% of which occur a single time. 17% of the sample rests with the top ten.

From the germline V gene, CDR1 is SGDLS and CDR2 is YYNGEE. Trimming removed 4 bases from V and 0 bases from J, leaving 26 bases between the germline ends. The CDR3 holds 20 amino acids from the cysteine to the phenylalanine. This entry keeps only the CDR3 DNA: 60 bases, framed from base 1. Ophthalmopathy patients had moderately to severely active disease, Clinical Activity Score of at least 3, NOSPECS grade of at least 4, and duration under 3 months. Any patient with an uncontrolled infection, another autoimmune disease, pregnancy or lactation was excluded. Diagnoses were based on clinical symptoms, serum thyroxine and TRAb, thyroid ultrasound and orbital computed tomography. PBMCs were separated from under 12 ml of fresh peripheral blood using Ficoll-Paque density gradient centrifugation. Total RNA was extracted with Trizol reagent, and quality was checked on an Agilent 2100 Bioanalyzer.

The sequenced material came from blood. The chain uses TRBV9 and TRBJ1-3; a tentative D match to TRBD1 spans 6 bases. This TCR derives from a woman younger than 35 with Graves' ophthalmopathy. The CDR3 protein: CASSPRRPGDHKGSGNTIYF. At the DNA level, the sequence is TGTGCCAGCAGCCCAAGACGGCCAGGGGATCACAAGGGCTCTGGAAACACCATATATTTT.